One and the same sample provided the 14 T cell receptor beta chains below, sequenced in a study of T-cell reconstitution after alpha-beta-depleted transplantation in children. The authors prepared the TCRbeta library with unique molecular identifiers. TCRdb passed the PCR reads through MiXCR, listing each CDR3 protein once. The table shows 580,000 or so distinct CDR3 sequences, with approximately 22% occurring only once. The sample here was PBMCs, mostly from graft donor cells, taken 360 days after TCRalphabeta/CD19-depleted stem cell transplant. Receptors originate from a boy less than two years old who had a stem cell transplant for acute myeloid leukemia, so the T cells may come from the graft donor.

This clonotype was counted many times. The genes are TRBV7-8 and TRBJ1-6, with a weak D call TRBD1 (5 bases). The CDR3 is 15 residues long. V lost 1 base and J 7 bases, leaving 11 bases between the germline ends. Germline values: CDR1 SGHVS, CDR2 FQNEAQ. CDR3 sequence (DNA): TGTGCCAGCAGCTTAGGGGGGGTCTACAATTCACCCCTCCACTTT. Its protein is CASSLGGVYNSPLHF.

In this sample, this clonotype turned up many times. V gene TRBV20-1 combines with J gene TRBJ2-7; D is unresolved. There are 13 residues in the CDR3. Between the trimmed V and J ends, which lost 0 bases and 5 bases, there was a span of 11 bases. Germline values: CDR1 DFQATT, CDR2 SNEGSKA (reference sequence). The CDR3 spells CSARDQNSHEQYV. CDR3 in DNA: TGCAGTGCTAGAGATCAAAACAGCCACGAGCAGTACGTC.

This clonotype was counted only a few times. The chain couples TRBV20-1 to TRBJ2-7; no clear D. Germline loops: CDR1 DFQATT, CDR2 SNEGSKA (reference sequence). The CDR3 is 15 residues long. The V and J ends lost 3 bases and 0 bases respectively, with 15 bases between them. In DNA, the CDR3 is TGCAGTGCTAGTCGGGTGGCTACACTCTCCTACGAGCAGTACTTC. As protein: CSASRVATLSYEQYF.

The chain has TRBV7-7 and TRBJ2-5; 9 positions match TRBD1. CDR3 size: 14 residues. Germline values: CDR1 SSHAT, CDR2 FNYEAQ (reference sequence). Losses at the gene ends were 5 bases for V and 4 bases for J; bases not matched to a gene: 5. The DNA for the CDR3 is TGTGCCAGCAGCACCGGGACAGGGACAGAGACCCAGTACTTC. Its translation is CASSTGTGTETQYF.

The V and J genes are TRBV11-2 and TRBJ2-2; D not certain. The V gene lost 1 base and the J gene lost 6 bases, with 9 bases spanning the gap. Germline lookup yields CDR1 SGHAT and CDR2 FQNNGV. The CDR3 sequence is 14 residues long. The chain's CDR3 is CASSLAPTPGELFF. The CDR3 DNA is TGTGCCAGCAGCTTAGCCCCTACCCCCGGGGAGCTGTTTTTT.

This chain joins TRBV20-1 and TRBJ1-4; tentatively, D is TRBD1 (6 bases). The CDR3 totals 14 residues. Between the trimmed V and J ends, which lost 2 bases and 5 bases, there was a span of 12 bases. From germline, CDR1 is DFQATT and CDR2 SNEGSKA (reference sequence). Written as DNA, the CDR3 is TGCAGTGCTAGATCTGGACAGCCCAATGAAAAACTGTTTTTT. Its protein product is CSARSGQPNEKLFF.

The chain combines TRBV12-3 or TRBV12-4 with TRBJ1-2, with D perhaps matching TRBD1 (5 bases). V lost 1 base, J lost 0 bases, and 12 bases lay in between. The CDR3 sequence is 16 residues long. CDR3 residues: CASSLGWGSSNYGYTF. As DNA, the CDR3 is TGTGCCAGCAGTTTAGGCTGGGGCAGCTCTAACTATGGCTACACCTTC.

This clonotype was observed at least ten times. V is TRBV20-1 and J is TRBJ2-3; D call uncertain. Trimming stripped 5 bases from V and 1 base from J, with 10 bases between. The V gene's germline CDR1 is DFQATT and CDR2 SNEGSKA (reference sequence). The CDR3 contains 13 residues. CDR3 loop: CSAPRPGTDTQYF. CDR3 nucleotides: TGCAGTGCTCCCCGACCCGGCACAGATACGCAGTATTTT.

V usage is TRBV9 and J usage is TRBJ1-4; a weak D match, TRBD1 (5 bases). Germline assignment: CDR1 SGDLS and CDR2 YYNGEE. Trimming removed 0 bases from V and 6 bases from J, with 15 bases in between. The CDR3 is 16 amino acids. The CDR3 here is CASSVGDGHIDEKLFF. The DNA for the CDR3 is TGTGCCAGCAGCGTAGGCGACGGACACATAGATGAAAAACTGTTTTTT.

CDR3 residues: CASSPGSGGGETQYF. The CDR3 coding sequence is TGTGCCAGTTCACCCGGGTCGGGAGGCGGAGAGACCCAGTACTTC. The V gene is TRBV25-1, the J gene TRBJ2-5, with 7 bases that match TRBD2. From germline, CDR1 is MGHDK and CDR2 SYGVNS. This CDR3 is 15 amino acids long. The J segment lost 4 bases and the V segment lost 9 bases, leaving 14 bases of the junction unmatched.

The CDR3 DNA reads as TGTGCCAGCAGTGCTACCCCTACACACCTCAGCACAGATACGCAGTATTTT. Translated: CASSATPTHLSTDTQYF. The rearrangement joins TRBV28 to TRBJ2-3; D call uncertain. This CDR3 has 17 amino acids. Germline V gene data show CDR1 as MDHEN and CDR2 as SYDVKM. V gave up 5 bases and J gave up 0 bases, with 18 bases separating them.

This clonotype was seen more than once but under ten times. The V and J genes are TRBV5-1 and TRBJ2-4, with 7 bases lining up with TRBD1. The length of the CDR3 is 14 residues. The trim removed 4 bases at V and 3 bases at J, leaving 4 bases unmatched. Germline values: CDR1 SGHRS, CDR2 YFSETQ. CDR3 amino acids: CASSGRDSKNIQYF. For the CDR3, the DNA is TGCGCCAGCAGCGGAAGGGACAGCAAAAACATTCAGTACTTC.

This clonotype was seen only once. V is TRBV6-5 and J is TRBJ1-5, with D unresolved. Germline CDR1 and CDR2: MNHEY and SVGAGI. V was cut by 0 bases and J by 1 base, with 7 bases left in between. CDR3 length: 15 residues. CDR3 in DNA: TGTGCCAGCAGTTACTCCCACGGAAGCAATCAGCCCCAGCATTTT. As protein: CASSYSHGSNQPQHF.

This sequence joins TRBV6-5 and TRBJ2-7; 12 positions match TRBD2. V dropped 2 bases and J dropped 5; count of bases not matched to a gene: 4. Germline V gene data show CDR1 as MNHEY and CDR2 as SVGAGI. This CDR3 has 15 amino acids. This CDR3 is CASSYRLAGGHEQYF. The CDR3 nucleotides read TGTGCCAGCAGTTACCGGCTAGCGGGGGGGCACGAGCAGTACTTC.